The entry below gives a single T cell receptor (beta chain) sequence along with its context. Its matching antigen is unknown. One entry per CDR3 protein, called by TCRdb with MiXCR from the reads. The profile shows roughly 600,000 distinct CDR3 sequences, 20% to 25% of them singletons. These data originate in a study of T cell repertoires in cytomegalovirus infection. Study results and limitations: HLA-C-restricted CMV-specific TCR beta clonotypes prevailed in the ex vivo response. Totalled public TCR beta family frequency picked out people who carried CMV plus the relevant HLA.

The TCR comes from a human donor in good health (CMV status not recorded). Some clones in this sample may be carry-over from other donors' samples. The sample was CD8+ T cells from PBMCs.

The DNA for the CDR3 is TGTGCCAGCAGTTCCCGCTCGGGGTATGGAAATCAGCCCCAGCATTTT. It yields the protein CASSSRSGYGNQPQHF. The chain is built from TRBV28 and TRBJ1-5; no firm D call. This CDR3 spans 16 amino acids. Deletions cut 4 bases from V and 4 bases from J, with 17 bases between. Germline-derived CDR1 and CDR2 are MDHEN and SYDVKM.